These T cell receptor beta chains were read from a single sample in a study of blood T cell repertoires in COVID-19. Libraries were prepared by immunoSEQ multiplex PCR; TCRdb keeps only in-frame clonotypes and omits some of them. The sample has just over 80,000 clones; about 70% are singletons. Sequencing used peripheral blood. These receptors originate from a woman older than 75 with active or convalescent COVID-19. The CDR3 runs from the conserved cysteine through the conserved F or W. Fields, in order: J gene, V gene, CDR3 protein.

j_gene: TRBJ1-1; v_gene: TRBV20-1; CDR3aa: CSVVGPTEAFF
j_gene: TRBJ1-1; v_gene: TRBV29-1; CDR3aa: CSVEQGRVNTEAFF
j_gene: TRBJ1-4; v_gene: TRBV5-1; CDR3aa: CASSLETGSQLFF
j_gene: TRBJ1-2; v_gene: TRBV28; CDR3aa: CASQGTVYGYTF
j_gene: TRBJ2-7; v_gene: TRBV13; CDR3aa: CASNERAGGLLEQYF
j_gene: TRBJ1-6; v_gene: TRBV7-9; CDR3aa: CASSSPPFGGHNSPLHF
j_gene: TRBJ2-3; v_gene: TRBV12-5; CDR3aa: CASGLVLGGGAYTQYF
j_gene: TRBJ2-7; v_gene: TRBV19; CDR3aa: CASSPGPRGGSKQYF
j_gene: TRBJ2-1; v_gene: TRBV5-1; CDR3aa: CASSSGGTASGEQFF
j_gene: TRBJ2-3; v_gene: TRBV4-3; CDR3aa: CASSQDYRNTDTQYF
j_gene: TRBJ1-4; v_gene: TRBV7-9; CDR3aa: CASSLVPGEKLFF
j_gene: TRBJ1-2; v_gene: TRBV6-1; CDR3aa: CASSESAGIEYGYTF
j_gene: TRBJ2-5; v_gene: TRBV6-5; CDR3aa: CATRGLGETQYF
j_gene: TRBJ1-4; v_gene: TRBV15; CDR3aa: CATSREGTGYEKLFF
j_gene: TRBJ2-1; v_gene: TRBV27; CDR3aa: CASSYIVGGGPNEQFF
j_gene: TRBJ1-6; v_gene: TRBV2; CDR3aa: CASSDIGQGGNSPLHF
j_gene: TRBJ2-1; v_gene: TRBV5-1; CDR3aa: CASGNEGEGSEQFF
j_gene: TRBJ2-5; v_gene: TRBV5-1; CDR3aa: CASSPLTGKETQYF
j_gene: TRBJ2-3; v_gene: TRBV11-3; CDR3aa: CASSLGATTDTQYF
j_gene: TRBJ2-1; v_gene: TRBV18; CDR3aa: CASSPWQEDNEQFF
j_gene: TRBJ1-4; v_gene: TRBV6-6; CDR3aa: CASSYSGSYPGEKLFF
j_gene: TRBJ2-2; v_gene: TRBV19; CDR3aa: CASSIPTGTDTGELFF
j_gene: TRBJ1-6; v_gene: TRBV30; CDR3aa: CAWTGQGAWNSPLHF
j_gene: TRBJ2-5; v_gene: TRBV7-6; CDR3aa: CASSVRIQETQYF
j_gene: TRBJ2-2; v_gene: TRBV6-4; CDR3aa: CASTSLPNTGELFF
j_gene: TRBJ2-7; v_gene: TRBV7-8; CDR3aa: CASRQDRGSTYEQYF
j_gene: TRBJ1-1; v_gene: TRBV10-3; CDR3aa: CAIKKGAGNTEAFF